The source of this T cell receptor (beta chain) is a study of CXCR4 blockade with PD-1 therapy in pancreatic cancer. Findings and caveats of the study: Convergent selection by common tumor antigens was suggested by nucleotide rearrangement counts.

This clone is large within its sample. As yet, its antigen is unknown. No neoadjuvant therapy was given before resection to the patients supplying these archived tumor blocks. Measured with immunoSEQ multiplex PCR; TCRdb has only the in-frame clones, and not every one. The sample has under 3,000 clones; roughly 40% are singletons. Sequenced: tumor tissue. This receptor was identified in a human donor with pancreatic ductal adenocarcinoma.

CDR3: CAISESGQGGQYF. CDR3 nucleotides: TGTGCCATCAGTGAGTCGGGACAGGGGGGGCAGTATTTT. V and J are TRBV10-3 and TRBJ2-3; 11 nucleotides line up with TRBD1. V gave up 0 bases and J gave up 11 bases; unmatched junction bases: 1. Per the germline V gene, CDR1 is ENHRY and CDR2 is SYGVKD. The CDR3 contains 13 residues.